These T cell receptor beta chains were read from a single sample in a study of blood T cell repertoires in COVID-19. The assay was immunoSEQ multiplex PCR, and TCRdb's table has in-frame clones only and misses some. The repertoire has about 99,000 clones, around 84% of them found once; the top ten carry 2%. The sequenced sample consisted of peripheral blood. Receptors were obtained from a man between 65 and 85 years old with active or convalescent COVID-19. Both conserved end residues are part of each CDR3. The order of the fields is V gene, clone size, J gene, D gene, CDR3 DNA, CDR3 protein. D genes are given only for firm matches. Clone size, where shown, is once, few, many, or a class for clones that have expanded.

TRBV2	NA	TRBJ2-4	NA	TGTGCCAGCATCGACACCCTTCTAGCCAAAAACATTCAGTACTTC	CASIDTLLAKNIQYF
TRBV19	NA	TRBJ1-4	TRBD1	TGTGCCAGTACCGACAGGGGGCGGCTAGCTGCAACTAATGAAAAACTGTTTTTT	CASTDRGRLAATNEKLFF
TRBV10-3	NA	TRBJ2-5	NA	TGTGCCATCAGTGAGGGGATACAGGGACAGACCCAGTACTTC	CAISEGIQGQTQYF
TRBV7-9	once	TRBJ1-1	TRBD1	TGTGCCAGCAGCAGCACAGGGGGCGGGGCTGAAGCTTTCTTT	CASSSTGGGAEAFF
TRBV11-1	few	TRBJ2-2	NA	TGTGCCAGCAGTTTGAGGGGGTCGAACACCGGGGAGCTGTTTTTT	CASSLRGSNTGELFF
TRBV7-9	NA	TRBJ1-2	TRBD1	TGTGCCAGCAGCCCCACCGGGACAGGGCAGGATGGCTACACCTTC	CASSPTGTGQDGYTF
TRBV9	NA	TRBJ2-5	TRBD1	TGTGCCAGCAGCGGGGGACAGGGAAGCGAGACCCAGTACTTC	CASSGGQGSETQYF
TRBV11-1	few	TRBJ2-3	TRBD2	TGTGCCAGCAGCTTGACTGGGAGGGGCGATACGCAGTATTTT	CASSLTGRGDTQYF
TRBV5-4	NA	TRBJ1-1	NA	TGTGCCAGCACCCTTGGAGCTGAAGCTTTCTTT	CASTLGAEAFF
TRBV2	once	TRBJ1-1	NA	TGTGCCAGCAGTTTCCAGGGGAATACTGAAGCTTTCTTT	CASSFQGNTEAFF
TRBV6-2/TRBV6-3	NA	TRBJ1-2	NA	TGTGCCAGCAGTTACGGGGGGGGCGCTGGCTACACCTTC	CASSYGGGAGYTF
TRBV6-1	NA	TRBJ1-2	TRBD1	TGTGCCAGCAGTGGGCACGAGGGGGCGCTTAACTATGGCTACACCTTC	CASSGHEGALNYGYTF
TRBV7-3	few	TRBJ1-5	NA	TGTGCCAGCAGCCCCCAGAGGAATCAGCCCCAGCATTTT	CASSPQRNQPQHF
TRBV2	NA	TRBJ2-1	TRBD2	TGTGCCAGCAGTGGACTAGCGGGGGCTTCACGCGGAAATGAGCAGTTCTTC	CASSGLAGASRGNEQFF
TRBV10-3	NA	TRBJ2-3	TRBD1	TGTGCCATCAGTGGTGATTTGACAGGGGGCACAGATACGCAGTATTTT	CAISGDLTGGTDTQYF
TRBV3-1/TRBV3-2	NA	TRBJ2-7	NA	TGTGCCAGCAGCCAAGATGTAGGCCAGGGGGGTGAGCAGTACTTC	CASSQDVGQGGEQYF
TRBV5-1	NA	TRBJ2-7	NA	TGCGCCAGCAGCGCGGACAGCGGGGAGGACGAGCAGTACTTC	CASSADSGEDEQYF
TRBV5-4	once	TRBJ2-3	TRBD2	TGTGCCAGCAGCTTGCTACGGGGGGACACAGATACGCAGTATTTT	CASSLLRGDTDTQYF
TRBV7-7	NA	TRBJ2-5	TRBD1	TGTGCTAGCAGCTCACACTCCAGGACAGGGGGCGTGGAAGAGACCCAGTACTTC	CASSSHSRTGGVEETQYF
TRBV24-1	NA	TRBJ2-1	TRBD2	TGTGCCACCAGTGAGCTCTCCAGCGGGGGGAAAAATGAGCAGTTCTTC	CATSELSSGGKNEQFF
TRBV7-9	once	TRBJ1-6	TRBD1	TGTGCCAGCAGCTCTGGACAGGGGGCAGGGCGTCGGAATTCACCCCTCCACTTT	CASSSGQGAGRRNSPLHF
TRBV19	NA	TRBJ1-5	NA	TGTGCCAGTAGTATAGGCAGGTACAATCAGCCCCAGCATTTT	CASSIGRYNQPQHF
TRBV24-1	NA	TRBJ2-1	TRBD1	TGTGCCACCAGTGACGGGACAGGGCTTAGCTCCTACAATGAGCAGTTCTTC	CATSDGTGLSSYNEQFF
TRBV6-4	NA	TRBJ1-1	TRBD1	TGTGCCAGCAGCCGGGACAGGGCCTCGAACACTGAAGCTTTCTTT	CASSRDRASNTEAFF
TRBV24-1	NA	TRBJ1-5	NA	TGTGCCACCAGTGCCTCGGCGGGGCTCGGTAGCAATCAGCCCCAGCATTTT	CATSASAGLGSNQPQHF
TRBV7-2	NA	TRBJ2-7	NA	TGTGCCAGCAGCTTCGGACAGACCTCCTACGAGCAGTACTTC	CASSFGQTSYEQYF
TRBV6-5	NA	TRBJ1-1	TRBD1	TGTGCCAGCAGGGAGGGGGCTTGGACTGAAGCTTTCTTT	CASREGAWTEAFF
TRBV19	NA	TRBJ1-1	NA	TGTGCCACCACACAAAATGGGGAGAGGGCCAATAGCAACACTGAAGCTTTCTTT	CATTQNGERANSNTEAFF
TRBV24-1	NA	TRBJ1-2	NA	TGTGCCACCAGTGATTTTACCCCGACGGGGGGGAGTGGCTACACCTTC	CATSDFTPTGGSGYTF
TRBV6-8	once	TRBJ2-5	NA	TGTGCCAGTCGGGAACGGAAAGTAGAGACCCAGTACTTC	CASRERKVETQYF
TRBV5-1	NA	TRBJ1-1	NA	TGCGCCAGCAGCTCTTTAACAGGGAGCACTGAAGCTTTCTTT	CASSSLTGSTEAFF
TRBV6-4	once	TRBJ2-2	NA	TGTGCCAGCAGTGCGGCGGGCCTGGGGACCGGGGAGCTGTTTTTT	CASSAAGLGTGELFF
TRBV5-8	NA	TRBJ1-6	NA	TGTGCCAGCAGCTTGGCCATGGGGCATACTTCACCCCTCCACTTT	CASSLAMGHTSPLHF
TRBV3-1/TRBV3-2	NA	TRBJ1-1	NA	TGTGCCAGCAGCCAAGGGGGGGTGGCTTTCTTT	CASSQGGVAFF
TRBV7-2	NA	TRBJ2-5	NA	TGTGCCAGCAGCTTTTCGGCGGGGCAAGAGACCCAGTACTTC	CASSFSAGQETQYF
TRBV5-6	NA	TRBJ1-2	TRBD1	TGTGCCAGCAGCTTACCGGGACAGGGCGGCGGCTACACCTTC	CASSLPGQGGGYTF
TRBV2	NA	TRBJ2-7	TRBD2	TGTGCCAGCAGGGCGACTAGCGGGGGGACCGAGCAGTACTTC	CASRATSGGTEQYF
TRBV3-1/TRBV3-2	once	TRBJ2-7	TRBD2	TGTGCCAGCAGCCCGGGAGGAAAAGCCTACGAGCAGTACTTC	CASSPGGKAYEQYF
TRBV28	NA	TRBJ2-7	NA	TGTGCCAGCAGCCGGACTGGCTCGAAATCCTACGAGCAGTACTTC	CASSRTGSKSYEQYF
TRBV7-9	NA	TRBJ2-1	TRBD2	TGTGCCAGCAGCTTAGTTGGGACTAGCGGTGACAATGAGCAGTTCTTC	CASSLVGTSGDNEQFF
TRBV24-1	NA	TRBJ2-3	TRBD2	TGTGCCACCAGTGATTCCAGGCGCGGGGGGGGTAGCACAGATACGCAGTATTTT	CATSDSRRGGGSTDTQYF
TRBV28	NA	TRBJ2-7	NA	TGTGCCAGCAGACAGGGTGCCGTTTACGAGCAGTACTTC	CASRQGAVYEQYF
TRBV11-1	NA	TRBJ2-3	TRBD1	TGTGCCAGCAGCCACGGACAGGGGAGGCAGTATTTT	CASSHGQGRQYF
TRBV5-1	NA	TRBJ2-1	TRBD2	TGCGCCAGCAGCTCCATAGCGGGGGGGTACAATGAGCAGTTCTTC	CASSSIAGGYNEQFF
TRBV10-3	NA	TRBJ2-2	TRBD1	TGTGCCATACGAAGACAGGGGGGTGGGACCGGGGAGCTGTTTTTT	CAIRRQGGGTGELFF
TRBV14	once	TRBJ1-4	NA	TGTGCCAGCAGTCGCCAGGGGCTCGGTGAAAAACTGTTTTTT	CASSRQGLGEKLFF